This T cell receptor beta chain comes out of a study of CD8 T cells in ankylosing spondylitis. Findings and caveats of the study: A TCR beta motif made of several highly homologous variants seemed typical of ankylosing spondylitis blood. Reactive arthritis synovial fluid and blood previously showed some of these motif variants. Matched ankylosing spondylitis synovial fluid reportedly showed significant enrichment of disease-linked clones. Clones that were linked to disease were CD8+ and were relatively rare in peripheral blood.

With respect to this clonotype: Its antigen is still unknown.

From the 5' RACE reads, TCRdb called clonotypes with MiXCR, one entry per CDR3 protein. The repertoire includes some 400,000 distinct CDR3 sequences, about 20% of them detected once, and 16% sits in the top ten. Sequenced sample: blood, either unsorted or a sorted T cell fraction (not recorded which). The sequence was collected from a male donor with ankylosing spondylitis.

This chain's CDR3 is CASSRAGIYNEQFF. For the CDR3, the DNA is TGTGCCAGCAGTCGGGCAGGGATTTACAATGAGCAGTTCTTC. The V call is TRBV7-8, the J call TRBJ2-1; tentatively, D is TRBD1 (5 bases). Germline lookup yields CDR1 SGHVS and CDR2 FQNEAQ. Trimming shortened V by 6 bases and J by 4 bases, and 13 bases separated the two germline ends. The CDR3 runs 14 residues.